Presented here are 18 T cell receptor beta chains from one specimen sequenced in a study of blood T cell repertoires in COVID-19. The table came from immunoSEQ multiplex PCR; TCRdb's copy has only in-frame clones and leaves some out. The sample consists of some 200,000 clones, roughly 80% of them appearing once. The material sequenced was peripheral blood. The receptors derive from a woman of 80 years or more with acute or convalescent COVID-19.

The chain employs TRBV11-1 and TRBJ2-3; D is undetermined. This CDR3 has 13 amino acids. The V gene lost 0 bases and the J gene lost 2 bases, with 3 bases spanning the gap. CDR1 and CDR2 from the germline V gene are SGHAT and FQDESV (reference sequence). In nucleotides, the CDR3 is TGTGCCAGCAGCTTAGCTCTCACAGATACGCAGTATTTT. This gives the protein CASSLALTDTQYF. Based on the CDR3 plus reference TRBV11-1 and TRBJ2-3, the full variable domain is EAEVAQSPRYKITEKSQAVAFWCDPISGHATLYWYRQILGQGPELLVQFQDESVVDDSQLPKDRFSAERLKGVDSTLKIQPAELGDSAMYLCASSLALTDTQYFGPGTRLTVL.

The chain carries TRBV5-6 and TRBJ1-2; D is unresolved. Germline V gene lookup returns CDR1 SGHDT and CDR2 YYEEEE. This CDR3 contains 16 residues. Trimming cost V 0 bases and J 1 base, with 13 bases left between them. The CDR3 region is CASSLGGGTSNYGYTF. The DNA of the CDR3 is TGTGCCAGCAGCTTGGGTGGAGGAACCAGTAACTATGGCTACACCTTC. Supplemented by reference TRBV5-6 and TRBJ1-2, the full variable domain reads DAGVTQSPTHLIKTRGQQVTLRCSPKSGHDTVSWYQQALGQGPQFIFQYYEEEERQRGNFPDRFSGHQFPNYSSELNVNALLLGDSALYLCASSLGGGTSNYGYTFGSGTRLTVV.

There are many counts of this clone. The CDR3 spells CAISDDGTLSETQYF. For the CDR3, the DNA is TGTGCCATCAGTGACGATGGGACTCTCAGCGAGACCCAGTACTTC. This rearrangement joins TRBV10-3 to TRBJ2-5, with TRBD2 as a possible D gene (6 bases). Germline V CDR1 and CDR2: ENHRY, SYGVKD. The CDR3 contains 15 residues. V lost 3 bases to trimming and J lost 5 bases, with 16 bases between them.

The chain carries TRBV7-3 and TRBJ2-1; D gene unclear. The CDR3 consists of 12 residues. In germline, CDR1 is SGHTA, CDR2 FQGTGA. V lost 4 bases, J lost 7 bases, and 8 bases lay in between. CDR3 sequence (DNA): TGTGCCAGCAGCTCGTCAGGTAATGAGCAGTTCTTC. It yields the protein CASSSSGNEQFF.

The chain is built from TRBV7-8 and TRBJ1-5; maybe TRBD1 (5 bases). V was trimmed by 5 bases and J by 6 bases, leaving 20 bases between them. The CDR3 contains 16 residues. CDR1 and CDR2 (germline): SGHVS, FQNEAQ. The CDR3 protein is CASSPLFGREAQPQHF. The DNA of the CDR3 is TGTGCCAGCAGCCCCCTCTTCGGCAGGGAGGCTCAGCCCCAGCATTTT.

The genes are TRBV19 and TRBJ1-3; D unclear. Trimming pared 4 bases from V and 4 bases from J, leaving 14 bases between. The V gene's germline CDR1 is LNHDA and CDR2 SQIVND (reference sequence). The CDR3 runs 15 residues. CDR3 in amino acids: CASSTPTWSGNTIYF. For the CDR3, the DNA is TGTGCCAGTAGTACCCCTACCTGGTCCGGAAACACCATATATTTT.

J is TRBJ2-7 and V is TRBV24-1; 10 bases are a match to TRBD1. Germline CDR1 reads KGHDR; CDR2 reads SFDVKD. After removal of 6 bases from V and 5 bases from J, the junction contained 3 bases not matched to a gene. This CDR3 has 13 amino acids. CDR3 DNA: TGTGCCACCAGTCGACAGGGGGCGGACGAGCAGTACTTC. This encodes CATSRQGADEQYF.

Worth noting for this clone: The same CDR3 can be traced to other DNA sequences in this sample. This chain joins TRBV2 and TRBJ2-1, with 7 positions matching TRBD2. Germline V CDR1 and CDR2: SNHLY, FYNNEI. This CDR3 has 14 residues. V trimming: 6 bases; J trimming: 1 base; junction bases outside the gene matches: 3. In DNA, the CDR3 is TGTGCCAGCAGGGGGGGGAGTTCCTACAATGAGCAGTTCTTC. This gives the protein CASRGGSSYNEQFF.

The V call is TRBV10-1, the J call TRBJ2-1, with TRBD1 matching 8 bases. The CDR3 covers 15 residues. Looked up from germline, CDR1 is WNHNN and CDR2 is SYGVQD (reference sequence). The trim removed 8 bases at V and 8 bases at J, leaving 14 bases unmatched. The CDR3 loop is CASAPDRDTGDEQFF. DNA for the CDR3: TGCGCCAGCGCCCCGGACAGGGATACCGGCGATGAGCAGTTCTTC.

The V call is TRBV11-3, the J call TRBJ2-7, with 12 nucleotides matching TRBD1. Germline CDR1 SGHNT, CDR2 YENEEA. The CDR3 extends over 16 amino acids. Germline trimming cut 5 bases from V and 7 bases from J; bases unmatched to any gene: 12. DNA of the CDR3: TGTGCCAGCAGCCCTTTCCCGGGACAGGGGGCGGGAGAGCAGTACTTC. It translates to CASSPFPGQGAGEQYF.

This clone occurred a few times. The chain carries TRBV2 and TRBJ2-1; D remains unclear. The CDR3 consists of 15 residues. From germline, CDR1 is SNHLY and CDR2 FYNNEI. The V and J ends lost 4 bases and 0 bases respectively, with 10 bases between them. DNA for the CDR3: TGTGCCAGCAGTGGAGGCAGCGCCTCCTACAATGAGCAGTTCTTC. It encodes CASSGGSASYNEQFF.

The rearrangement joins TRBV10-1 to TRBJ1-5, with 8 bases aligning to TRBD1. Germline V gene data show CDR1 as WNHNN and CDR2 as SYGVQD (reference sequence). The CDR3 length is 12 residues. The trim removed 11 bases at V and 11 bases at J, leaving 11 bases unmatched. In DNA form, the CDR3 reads TGCGCCGGAGGACAGGGCCGGCGGGCCCAGCATTTT. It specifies CAGGQGRRAQHF.

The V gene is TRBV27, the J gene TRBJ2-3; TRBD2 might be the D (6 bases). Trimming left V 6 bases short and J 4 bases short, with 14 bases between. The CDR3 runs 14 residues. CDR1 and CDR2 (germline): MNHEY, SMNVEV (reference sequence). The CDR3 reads CASSSGLHADTQYF. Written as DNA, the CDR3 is TGTGCCAGCAGCTCGGGACTCCACGCAGATACGCAGTATTTT.

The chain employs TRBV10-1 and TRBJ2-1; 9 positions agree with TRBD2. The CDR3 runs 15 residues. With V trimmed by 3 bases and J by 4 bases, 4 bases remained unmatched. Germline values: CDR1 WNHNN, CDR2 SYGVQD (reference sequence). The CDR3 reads CASSEGLAGYNEQFF. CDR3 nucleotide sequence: TGCGCCAGCAGTGAAGGCCTAGCGGGATACAATGAGCAGTTCTTC.

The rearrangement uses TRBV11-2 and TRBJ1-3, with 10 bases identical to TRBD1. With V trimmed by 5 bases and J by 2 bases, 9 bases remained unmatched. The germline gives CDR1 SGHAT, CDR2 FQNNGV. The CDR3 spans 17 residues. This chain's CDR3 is CASSPRAGTGAGNTIYF. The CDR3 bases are TGTGCCAGCAGCCCCCGCGCAGGGACAGGGGCTGGAAACACCATATATTTT.

The CDR3 region is CASSLIGEGNQPQHF. CDR3 DNA: TGTGCCAGCAGCTTAATCGGGGAGGGCAATCAGCCCCAGCATTTT. The chain is built from TRBV7-9 and TRBJ1-5; D remains unclear. The ends were cut back, 2 bases at V and 2 bases at J, with 10 bases in the middle. The germline V gene has CDR1 SEHNR and CDR2 FQNEAQ (reference sequence). CDR3 size: 15 residues.

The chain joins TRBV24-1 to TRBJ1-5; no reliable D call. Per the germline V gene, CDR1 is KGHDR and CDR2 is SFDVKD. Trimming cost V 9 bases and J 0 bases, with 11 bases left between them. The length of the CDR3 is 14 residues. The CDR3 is CATGRHDSNQPQHF. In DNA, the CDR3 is TGTGCCACCGGCCGACACGATAGCAATCAGCCCCAGCATTTT.

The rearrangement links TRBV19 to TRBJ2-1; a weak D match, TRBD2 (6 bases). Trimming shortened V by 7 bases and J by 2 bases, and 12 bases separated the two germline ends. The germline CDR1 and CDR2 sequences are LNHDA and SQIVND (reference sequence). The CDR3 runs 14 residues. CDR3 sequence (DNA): TGTGCCAGTAATGGGGGAGGTGCCTACAATGAGCAGTTCTTC. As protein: CASNGGGAYNEQFF.